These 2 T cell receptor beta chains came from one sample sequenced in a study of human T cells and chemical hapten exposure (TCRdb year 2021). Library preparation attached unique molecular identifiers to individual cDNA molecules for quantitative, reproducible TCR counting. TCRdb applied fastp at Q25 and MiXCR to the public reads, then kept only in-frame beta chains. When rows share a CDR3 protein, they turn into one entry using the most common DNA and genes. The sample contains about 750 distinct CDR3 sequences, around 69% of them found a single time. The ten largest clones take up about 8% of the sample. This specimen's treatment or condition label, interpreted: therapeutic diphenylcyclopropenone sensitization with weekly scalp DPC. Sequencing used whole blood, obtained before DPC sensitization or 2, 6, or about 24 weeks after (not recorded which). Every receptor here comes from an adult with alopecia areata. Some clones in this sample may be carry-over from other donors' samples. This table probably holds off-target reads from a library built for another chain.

The CDR3 reads CASSLGWGQNTEAFF. Here the CDR3 DNA reads TGTGCCAGCAGCTTAGGTTGGGGCCAGAACACTGAAGCTTTCTTT. This chain joins TRBV11-2 and TRBJ1-1; TRBD1 is a possible D gene (5 bases). Germline-derived CDR1 and CDR2 are SGHAT and FQNNGV. The CDR3 totals 15 residues. V dropped 1 base and J dropped 1 base, with 10 bases sitting between them.

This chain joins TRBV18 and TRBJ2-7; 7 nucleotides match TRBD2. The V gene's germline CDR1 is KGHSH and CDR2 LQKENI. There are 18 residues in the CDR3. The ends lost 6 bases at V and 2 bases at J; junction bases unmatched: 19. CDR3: CASSPSSGVLAEAYEQYF. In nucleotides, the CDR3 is TGTGCCAGCTCGCCTAGCTCAGGTGTGCTAGCGGAAGCCTACGAGCAGTACTTC. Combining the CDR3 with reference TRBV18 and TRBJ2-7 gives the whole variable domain NAGVMQNPRHLVRRRGQEARLRCSPMKGHSHVYWYRQLPEEGLKFMVYLQKENIIDESGMPKERFSAEFPKEGPSILRIQQVVRGDSAAYFCASSPSSGVLAEAYEQYFGPGTRLTVT.